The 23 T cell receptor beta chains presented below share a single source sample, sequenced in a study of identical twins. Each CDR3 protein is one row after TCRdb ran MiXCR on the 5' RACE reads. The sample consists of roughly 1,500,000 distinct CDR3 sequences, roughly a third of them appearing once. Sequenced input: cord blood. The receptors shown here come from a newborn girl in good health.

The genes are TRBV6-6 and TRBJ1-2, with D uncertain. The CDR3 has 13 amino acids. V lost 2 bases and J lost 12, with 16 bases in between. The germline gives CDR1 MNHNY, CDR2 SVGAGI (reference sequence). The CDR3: CASSYDRDSQDTF. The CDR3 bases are TGTGCCAGCAGTTACGACCGTGACTCTCAGGACACCTTC.

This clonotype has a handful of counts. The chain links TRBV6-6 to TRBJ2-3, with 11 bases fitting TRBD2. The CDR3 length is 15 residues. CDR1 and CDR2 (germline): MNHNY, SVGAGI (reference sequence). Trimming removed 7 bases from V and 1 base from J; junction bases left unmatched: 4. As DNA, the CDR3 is TGTGCCAGCAACCTAGCGGGAGGCCGCACAGATACGCAGTATTTT. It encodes CASNLAGGRTDTQYF.

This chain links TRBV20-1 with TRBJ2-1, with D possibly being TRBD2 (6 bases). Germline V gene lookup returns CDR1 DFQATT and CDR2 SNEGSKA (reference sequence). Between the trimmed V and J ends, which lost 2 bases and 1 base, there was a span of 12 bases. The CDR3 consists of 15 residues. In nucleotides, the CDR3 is TGCAGTGCTAGACAAGGCGGGACTTCCTACAATGAGCAGTTCTTC. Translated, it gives CSARQGGTSYNEQFF.

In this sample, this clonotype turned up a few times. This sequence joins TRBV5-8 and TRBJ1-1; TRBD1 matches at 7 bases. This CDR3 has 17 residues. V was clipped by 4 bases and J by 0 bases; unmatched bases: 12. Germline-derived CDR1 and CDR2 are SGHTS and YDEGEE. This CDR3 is CASSIWTGTEMNTEAFF. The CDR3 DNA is TGTGCCAGCAGCATTTGGACCGGGACAGAAATGAACACTGAAGCTTTCTTT. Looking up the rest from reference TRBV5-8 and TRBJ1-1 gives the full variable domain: EAGVTQSPTHLIKTRGQQATLRCSPISGHTSVYWYQQALGLGLQFLLWYDEGEERNRGNFPPRFSGRQFPNYSSELNVNALELEDSALYLCASSIWTGTEMNTEAFFGQGTRLTVV.

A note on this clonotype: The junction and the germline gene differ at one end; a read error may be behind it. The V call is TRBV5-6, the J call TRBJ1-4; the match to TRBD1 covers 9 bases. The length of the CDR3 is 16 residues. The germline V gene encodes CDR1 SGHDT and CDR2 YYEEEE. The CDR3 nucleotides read TGTGCCGGCAGCCTCGGACAGGGGCCAACTAATGAAAAACTGTTTTTT. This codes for CAGSLGQGPTNEKLFF.

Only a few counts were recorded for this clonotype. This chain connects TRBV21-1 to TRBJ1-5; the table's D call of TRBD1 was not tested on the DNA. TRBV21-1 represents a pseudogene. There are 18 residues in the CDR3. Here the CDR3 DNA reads TGTGCCAGCAGCAAAATTGGGACAATCCCTCTTAGCAATCAGCCCCAGCATTTT. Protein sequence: CASSKIGTIPLSNQPQHF.

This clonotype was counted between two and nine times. The CDR3 region has the DNA TGCAGTGCTAGAGGCGGCAACTACGAGCAGTACTTC. It yields the protein CSARGGNYEQYF. The genes are TRBV20-1 and TRBJ2-7; unclear D gene. The CDR3 consists of 12 residues. The germline V gene has CDR1 DFQATT and CDR2 SNEGSKA (reference sequence). V lost 1 base and J 3 bases, leaving 7 bases between the germline ends.

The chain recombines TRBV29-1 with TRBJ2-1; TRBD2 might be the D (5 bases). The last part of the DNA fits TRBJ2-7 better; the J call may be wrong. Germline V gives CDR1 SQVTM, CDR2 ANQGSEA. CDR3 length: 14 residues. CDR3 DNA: TGCAGCGTTAGGAGCGCTAGCTCCTACAATGAGCAGTACTTC. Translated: CSVRSASSYNEQYF.

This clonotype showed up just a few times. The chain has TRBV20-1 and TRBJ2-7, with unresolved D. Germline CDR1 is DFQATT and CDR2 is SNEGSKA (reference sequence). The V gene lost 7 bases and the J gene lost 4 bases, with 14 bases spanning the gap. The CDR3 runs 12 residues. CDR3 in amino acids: CSGEGRVYEQYF. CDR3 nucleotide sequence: TGCAGTGGAGAAGGCAGAGTTTACGAGCAGTACTTC.

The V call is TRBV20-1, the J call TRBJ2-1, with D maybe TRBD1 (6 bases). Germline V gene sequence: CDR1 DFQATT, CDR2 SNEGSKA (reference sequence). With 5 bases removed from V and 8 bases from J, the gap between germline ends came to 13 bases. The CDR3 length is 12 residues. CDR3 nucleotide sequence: TGCAGTGCTCGCCGGGACATCGATGAGCAGTTCTTC. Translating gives CSARRDIDEQFF.

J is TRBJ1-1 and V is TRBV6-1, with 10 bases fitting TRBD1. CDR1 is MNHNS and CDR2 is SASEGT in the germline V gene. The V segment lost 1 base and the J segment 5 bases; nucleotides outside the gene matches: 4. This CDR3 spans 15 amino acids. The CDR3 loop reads CASSEVTGGSTEAFF. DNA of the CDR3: TGTGCCAGCAGTGAAGTGACAGGGGGCAGTACTGAAGCTTTCTTT.

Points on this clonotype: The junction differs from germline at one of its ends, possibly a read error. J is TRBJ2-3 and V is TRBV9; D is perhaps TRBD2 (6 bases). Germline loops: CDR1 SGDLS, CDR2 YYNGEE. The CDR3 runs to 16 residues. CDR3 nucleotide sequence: TGTACCAGCAGCGTAGGGGACTTCCGGTCGCCAGATACGCAGTATTTT. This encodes CTSSVGDFRSPDTQYF.

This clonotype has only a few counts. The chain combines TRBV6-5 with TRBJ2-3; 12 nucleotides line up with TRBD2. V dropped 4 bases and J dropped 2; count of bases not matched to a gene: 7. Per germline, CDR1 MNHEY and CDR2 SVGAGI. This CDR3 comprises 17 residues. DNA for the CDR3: TGTGCCAGCAGTTTTCAGTGGACTAGCGGGATCACAGATACGCAGTATTTT. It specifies CASSFQWTSGITDTQYF.

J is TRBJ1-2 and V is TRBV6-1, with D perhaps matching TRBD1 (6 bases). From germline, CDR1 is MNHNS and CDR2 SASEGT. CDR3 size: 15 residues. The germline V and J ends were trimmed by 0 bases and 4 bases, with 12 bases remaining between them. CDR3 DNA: TGTGCCAGCAGTGAAGCCGGACAGCGCCTCTATGGCTACACCTTC. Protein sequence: CASSEAGQRLYGYTF.

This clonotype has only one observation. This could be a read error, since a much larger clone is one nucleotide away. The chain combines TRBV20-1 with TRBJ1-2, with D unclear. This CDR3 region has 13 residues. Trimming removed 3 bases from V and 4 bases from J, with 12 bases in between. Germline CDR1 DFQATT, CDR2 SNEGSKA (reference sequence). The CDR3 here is CSASRAMSYGYTF. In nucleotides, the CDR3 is TGCAGTGCTAGTCGCGCGATGAGCTATGGCTACACCTTC.

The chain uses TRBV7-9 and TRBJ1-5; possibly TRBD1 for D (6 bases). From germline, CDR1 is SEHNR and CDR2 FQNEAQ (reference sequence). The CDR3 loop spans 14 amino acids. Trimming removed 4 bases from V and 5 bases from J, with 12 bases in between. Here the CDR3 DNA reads TGTGCCAGCAGCTCGGACAGTTTATATCAGCCCCAGCATTTT. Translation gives CASSSDSLYQPQHF. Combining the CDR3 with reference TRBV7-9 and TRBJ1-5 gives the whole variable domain DTGVSQNPRHKITKRGQNVTFRCDPISEHNRLYWYRQTLGQGPEFLTYFQNEAQLEKSRLLSDRFSAERPKGSFSTLEIQRTEQGDSAMYLCASSSDSLYQPQHFGDGTRLSIL.

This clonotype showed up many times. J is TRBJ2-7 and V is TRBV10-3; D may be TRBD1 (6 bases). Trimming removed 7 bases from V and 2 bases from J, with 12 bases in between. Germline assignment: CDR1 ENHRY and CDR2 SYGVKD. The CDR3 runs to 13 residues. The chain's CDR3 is CAITPDRTYEQYF. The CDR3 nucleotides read TGTGCCATCACCCCTGACAGGACCTACGAGCAGTACTTC.

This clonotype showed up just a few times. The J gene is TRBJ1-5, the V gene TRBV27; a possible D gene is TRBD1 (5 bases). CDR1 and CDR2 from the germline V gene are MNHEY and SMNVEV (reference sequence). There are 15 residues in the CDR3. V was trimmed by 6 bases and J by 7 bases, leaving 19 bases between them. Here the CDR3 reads CASRPNRLPSQPQHF. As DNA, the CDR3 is TGTGCCAGCAGACCCAACAGGCTCCCCAGCCAGCCCCAGCATTTT.

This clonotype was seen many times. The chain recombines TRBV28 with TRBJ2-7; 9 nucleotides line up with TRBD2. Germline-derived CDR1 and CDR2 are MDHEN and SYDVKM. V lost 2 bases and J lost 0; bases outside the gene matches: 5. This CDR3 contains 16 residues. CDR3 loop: CASSLRLTSGSYEQYF. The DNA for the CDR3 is TGTGCCAGCAGTTTAAGGTTGACTAGCGGCTCCTACGAGCAGTACTTC.

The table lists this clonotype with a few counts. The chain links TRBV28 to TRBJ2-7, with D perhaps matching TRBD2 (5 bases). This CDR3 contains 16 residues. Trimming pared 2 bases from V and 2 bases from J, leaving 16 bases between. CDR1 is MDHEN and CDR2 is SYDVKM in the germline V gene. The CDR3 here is CASSLGPTWTAYEQYF. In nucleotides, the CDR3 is TGTGCCAGCAGTTTAGGGCCTACCTGGACTGCCTACGAGCAGTACTTC.

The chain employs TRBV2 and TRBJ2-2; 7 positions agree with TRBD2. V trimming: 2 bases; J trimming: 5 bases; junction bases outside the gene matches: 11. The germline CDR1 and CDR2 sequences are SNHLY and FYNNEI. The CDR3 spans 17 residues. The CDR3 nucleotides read TGTGCCAGCAGTGAAAGGGACTATTGGGTATGGACCGGGGAGCTGTTTTTT. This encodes CASSERDYWVWTGELFF.

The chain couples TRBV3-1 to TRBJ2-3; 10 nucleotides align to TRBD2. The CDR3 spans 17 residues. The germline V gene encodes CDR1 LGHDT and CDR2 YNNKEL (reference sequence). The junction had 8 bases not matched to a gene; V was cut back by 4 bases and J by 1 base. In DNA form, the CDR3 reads TGTGCCAGCAGCCTCCTGCTAGCGGGGGCCGGCACAGATACGCAGTATTTT. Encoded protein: CASSLLLAGAGTDTQYF.

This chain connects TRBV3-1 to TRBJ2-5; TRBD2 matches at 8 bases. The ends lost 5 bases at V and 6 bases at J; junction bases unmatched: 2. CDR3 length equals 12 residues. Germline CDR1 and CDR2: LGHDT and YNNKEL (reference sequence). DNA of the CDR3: TGTGCCAGCAGCTTTAGCGGGAAGACCCAGTACTTC. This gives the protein CASSFSGKTQYF.